These 17 T cell receptor beta chains originate from one sample sequenced in a study of cytomegalovirus exposure and HLA in healthy donors. PCR primers comprised 60 Vbeta and 13 Jbeta primers. Sequencing was performed with immunoSEQ multiplex PCR; in TCRdb, only in-frame clones are kept and a portion is missing. The data show 200,000 to 250,000 clones, 70% seen once. The specimen was PBMCs. These receptors came from a man between 35 and 55 years old in good health and CMV-seropositive.

This chain connects TRBV6-1 to TRBJ1-2, with 7 bases lining up with TRBD1. From germline, CDR1 is MNHNS and CDR2 SASEGT. V shed 1 base, J shed 4 bases, and the junction held 18 bases outside the gene matches. CDR3 length: 19 amino acids. The CDR3 region is CASSEGSMGQTPVPYGYTF. CDR3 nucleotides: TGTGCCAGCAGTGAAGGTTCCATGGGACAGACCCCAGTACCCTATGGCTACACCTTC.

This rearrangement joins TRBV6-1 to TRBJ2-1; maybe TRBD2 (6 bases). The CDR3 runs 16 residues. Trimming removed 1 base at V and 2 bases at J, with 12 bases between. Germline assignment: CDR1 MNHNS and CDR2 SASEGT. CDR3 DNA sequence: TGTGCCAGCAGTGAAGGGAGGGGCGGACCCTACAATGAGCAGTTCTTC. It translates to CASSEGRGGPYNEQFF.

This clone was detected only a few times. The V call is TRBV2, the J call TRBJ2-2, with D tentatively TRBD1 (6 bases). V was clipped by 0 bases and J by 3 bases, with 14 bases between them. This CDR3 region has 17 residues. CDR1 is SNHLY and CDR2 is FYNNEI in the germline V gene. The CDR3 here is CASSEALAGVYTGELFF. Here the CDR3 DNA reads TGTGCCAGCAGTGAAGCACTGGCAGGGGTATACACCGGGGAGCTGTTTTTT. The whole variable domain, filled in from reference TRBV2 and TRBJ2-2, reads EPEVTQTPSHQVTQMGQEVILRCVPISNHLYFYWYRQILGQKVEFLVSFYNNEISEKSEIFDDQFSVERPDGSNFTLKIRSTKLEDSAMYFCASSEALAGVYTGELFFGEGSRLTVL.

In this sample, this clone turned up a few times. V is TRBV7-6 and J is TRBJ1-3; possible D gene TRBD1, 5 bases. CDR1 SGHVS and CDR2 FNYEAQ come from the germline V gene. This CDR3 is built from 12 residues. V gave up 1 base and J gave up 8 bases, with 6 bases separating them. CDR3 protein: CASSLVGDTIYF. For the CDR3, the DNA is TGTGCCAGCAGCTTAGTAGGGGACACCATATATTTT.

The chain joins TRBV9 to TRBJ1-2; D remains unclear. There are 14 residues in the CDR3. Trimming took 0 bases from V and 4 from J, leaving 10 bases between them. Germline V CDR1 and CDR2: SGDLS, YYNGEE. This CDR3 is CASSVGPRLYGYTF. CDR3 coding DNA: TGTGCCAGCAGCGTAGGTCCCCGTCTCTATGGCTACACCTTC.

This clone was counted only a few times. The chain joins TRBV7-2 to TRBJ1-4; D is possibly TRBD1 (5 bases). The germline V gene has CDR1 SGHTA and CDR2 FQGNSA. The CDR3 is made up of 14 amino acids. Trimming shortened V by 1 base and J by 8 bases, and 11 bases separated the two germline ends. The CDR3 coding sequence is TGTGCCAGCAGCTTAGGCAGGGTTGGCGAAAAACTGTTTTTT. It yields the protein CASSLGRVGEKLFF. The entire variable domain, with the rest obtained from reference TRBV7-2 and TRBJ1-4, is as follows: GAGVSQSPSNKVTEKGKDVELRCDPISGHTALYWYRQSLGQGLEFLIYFQGNSAPDKSGLPSDRFSAERTGGSVSTLTIQRTQQEDSAVYLCASSLGRVGEKLFFGSGTQLSVL.

The CDR3 is CASSSTGYEAFF. The CDR3 nucleotides are TGTGCCAGCAGCTCCACAGGGTATGAAGCTTTCTTT. J is TRBJ1-1 and V is TRBV6-6; TRBD1 is a possible D gene (6 bases). This CDR3 spans 12 amino acids. Trimming took 6 bases from V and 7 from J, leaving 12 bases between them. CDR1 and CDR2 (germline): MNHNY, SVGAGI (reference sequence).

The chain carries TRBV6-1 and TRBJ1-2; 7 nucleotides match TRBD1. The V and J ends lost 3 bases and 7 bases, in that order; junction bases with no gene match: 2. Germline CDR1 and CDR2: MNHNS and SASEGT. The CDR3 totals 12 residues. The CDR3 loop is CASSDRQGGYTF. In DNA form, the CDR3 reads TGTGCCAGCAGTGACCGACAGGGTGGCTACACCTTC.

The chain recombines TRBV5-1 with TRBJ2-3; 11 bases are shared with TRBD2. CDR1 SGHRS and CDR2 YFSETQ come from the germline V gene. The length of the CDR3 is 15 residues. The junction had 9 bases not matched to a gene; V was cut back by 6 bases and J by 6 bases. In nucleotides, the CDR3 is TGCGCCAGCAAGAGGCTAGCGGGGGGAAAGGATACGCAGTATTTT. Its protein is CASKRLAGGKDTQYF.

The chain links TRBV27 to TRBJ1-6; tentatively, D is TRBD1 (5 bases). Germline V lookup: CDR1 MNHEY, CDR2 SMNVEV (reference sequence). The CDR3 extends over 16 amino acids. V gave up 6 bases and J gave up 8 bases, with 20 bases separating them. CDR3: CASSPLPGIRDSPLHF. The CDR3 coding sequence is TGTGCCAGCAGCCCCCTCCCAGGGATAAGAGATTCACCCCTCCACTTT.

The gene calls are TRBV6-5 and TRBJ2-1; 7 bases are shared with TRBD1. Germline CDR1 MNHEY, CDR2 SVGAGI. CDR3 length: 14 amino acids. V gave up 6 bases and J gave up 8 bases; unmatched junction bases: 10. CDR3 DNA sequence: TGTGCCAGCAGCCCAGGGGACAGCCCGGATGAGCAGTTCTTC. As protein: CASSPGDSPDEQFF.

This CDR3 is CASSITTGGRNEQFF. For the CDR3, the DNA is TGTGCCAGTAGTATCACTACGGGGGGGCGGAATGAGCAGTTCTTC. The gene calls are TRBV19 and TRBJ2-1, with 8 bases lining up with TRBD2. The germline V gene has CDR1 LNHDA and CDR2 SQIVND (reference sequence). V was clipped by 3 bases and J by 7 bases; unmatched bases: 8. The CDR3 runs 15 residues.

This chain links TRBV5-1 with TRBJ2-7, with a possible D match to TRBD1 (7 bases). Germline V gives CDR1 SGHRS, CDR2 YFSETQ. This CDR3 is built from 13 residues. Trimming stripped 0 bases from V and 6 bases from J, with 10 bases between. In nucleotides, the CDR3 is TGCGCCAGCAGCTTGGACAGGGGAGGCGAGCAGTACTTC. This codes for CASSLDRGGEQYF.

CDR3 region: CASSQARTGVITGELFF. CDR3 in DNA: TGCGCCAGCAGCCAAGCTAGGACAGGGGTCATCACCGGGGAGCTGTTTTTT. The chain uses TRBV4-3 and TRBJ2-2; 9 bases match TRBD1. After removal of 1 base from V and 4 bases from J, the junction contained 7 bases not matched to a gene. The CDR3 contains 17 residues. Germline CDR1 and CDR2: LGHNA and YSLEER.

The chain carries TRBV5-6 and TRBJ2-2; TRBD1 aligns across 10 bases. Germline V gene sequence: CDR1 SGHDT, CDR2 YYEEEE. The ends lost 3 bases at V and 3 bases at J; junction bases unmatched: 5. The CDR3 has 16 amino acids. CDR3 residues: CASSYQTGGHTGELFF. For the CDR3, the DNA is TGTGCCAGCAGCTACCAGACAGGGGGCCACACCGGGGAGCTGTTTTTT. Complete variable domain (other parts from reference TRBV5-6 and TRBJ2-2): DAGVTQSPTHLIKTRGQQVTLRCSPKSGHDTVSWYQQALGQGPQFIFQYYEEEERQRGNFPDRFSGHQFPNYSSELNVNALLLGDSALYLCASSYQTGGHTGELFFGEGSRLTVL.

The chain has TRBV18 and TRBJ2-5; the D gene is possibly TRBD2 (6 bases). The CDR3 loop spans 15 amino acids. The V gene lost 4 bases and the J gene lost 5 bases, with 17 bases spanning the gap. Germline V gene data show CDR1 as KGHSH and CDR2 as LQKENI. This CDR3 is CASSRGTSSGETQYF. The CDR3 DNA is TGTGCCAGCTCACGTGGGACTTCCTCGGGGGAGACCCAGTACTTC.

This clone was detected only a few times. The rearrangement links TRBV7-8 to TRBJ2-7; a weak D match, TRBD1 (8 bases). V dropped 5 bases and J dropped 3 bases, with 17 bases sitting between them. CDR3 length equals 15 residues. CDR1 and CDR2 (germline): SGHVS, FQNEAQ. The CDR3 DNA follows: TGTGCCAGCAGCCCCCGGGGGGACAGGTTCTACGAGCAGTACTTC. Protein product: CASSPRGDRFYEQYF.